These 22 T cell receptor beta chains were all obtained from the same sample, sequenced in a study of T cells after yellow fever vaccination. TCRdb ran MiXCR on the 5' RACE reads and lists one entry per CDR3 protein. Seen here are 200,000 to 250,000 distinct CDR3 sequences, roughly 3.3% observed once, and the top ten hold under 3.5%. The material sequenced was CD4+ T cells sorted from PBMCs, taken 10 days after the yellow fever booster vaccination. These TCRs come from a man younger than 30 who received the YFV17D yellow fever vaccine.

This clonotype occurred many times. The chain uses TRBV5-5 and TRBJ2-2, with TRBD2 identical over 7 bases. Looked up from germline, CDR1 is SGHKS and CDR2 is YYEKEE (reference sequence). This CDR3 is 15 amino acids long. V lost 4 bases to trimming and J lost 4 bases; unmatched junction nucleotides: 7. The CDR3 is CASSPGGFGTGELFF. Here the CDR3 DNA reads TGTGCCAGCAGCCCCGGGGGGTTTGGCACCGGGGAGCTGTTTTTT.

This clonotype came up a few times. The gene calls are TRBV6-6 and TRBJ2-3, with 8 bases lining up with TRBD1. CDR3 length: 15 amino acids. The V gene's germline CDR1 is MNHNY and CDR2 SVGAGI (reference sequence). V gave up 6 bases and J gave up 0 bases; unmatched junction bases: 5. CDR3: CASSPDRASTDTQYF. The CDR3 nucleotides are TGTGCCAGCAGCCCGGACAGGGCTAGCACAGATACGCAGTATTTT.

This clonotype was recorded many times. The CDR3: CASSAGRQNEKLFF. CDR3 DNA sequence: TGTGCCAGCAGTGCAGGGAGGCAGAATGAAAAACTGTTTTTT. This sequence joins TRBV5-5 and TRBJ1-4, with TRBD1 as a possible D gene (5 bases). The CDR3 contains 14 residues. V dropped 5 bases and J dropped 5 bases, with 13 bases sitting between them. Germline V gene data show CDR1 as SGHKS and CDR2 as YYEKEE (reference sequence).

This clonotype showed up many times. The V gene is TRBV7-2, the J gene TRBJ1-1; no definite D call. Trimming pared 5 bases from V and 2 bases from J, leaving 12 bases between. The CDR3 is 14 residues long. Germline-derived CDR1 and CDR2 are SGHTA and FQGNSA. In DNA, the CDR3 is TGTGCCAGCAGCGTCTCCCCTCACAACACTGAAGCTTTCTTT. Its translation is CASSVSPHNTEAFF.

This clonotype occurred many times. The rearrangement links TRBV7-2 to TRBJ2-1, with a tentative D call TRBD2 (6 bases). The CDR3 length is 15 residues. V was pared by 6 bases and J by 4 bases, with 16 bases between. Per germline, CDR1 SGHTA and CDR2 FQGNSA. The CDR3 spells CASRGGASLYNEQFF. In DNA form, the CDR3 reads TGTGCCAGCAGAGGCGGGGCTAGCTTATACAATGAGCAGTTCTTC.

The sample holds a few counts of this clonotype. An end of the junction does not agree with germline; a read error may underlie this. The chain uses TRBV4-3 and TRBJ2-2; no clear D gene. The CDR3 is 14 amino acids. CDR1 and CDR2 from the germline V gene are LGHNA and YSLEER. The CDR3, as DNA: TGCGCCAGCAGCCAAGATGCAATTTCCGGCGAGCTGTTTTTT. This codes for CASSQDAISGELFF.

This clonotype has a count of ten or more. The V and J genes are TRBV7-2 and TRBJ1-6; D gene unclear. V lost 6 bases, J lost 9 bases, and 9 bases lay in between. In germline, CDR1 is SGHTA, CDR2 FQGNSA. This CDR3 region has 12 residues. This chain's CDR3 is CASRHYGSPLHF. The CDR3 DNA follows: TGTGCCAGCAGACACTACGGTTCACCCCTCCACTTT.

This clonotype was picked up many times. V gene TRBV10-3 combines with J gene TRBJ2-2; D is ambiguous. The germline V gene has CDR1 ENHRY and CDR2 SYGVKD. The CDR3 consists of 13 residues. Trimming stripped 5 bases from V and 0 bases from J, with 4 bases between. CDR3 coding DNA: TGTGCCATCAGTTCTTCGAACACCGGGGAGCTGTTTTTT. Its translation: CAISSSNTGELFF.

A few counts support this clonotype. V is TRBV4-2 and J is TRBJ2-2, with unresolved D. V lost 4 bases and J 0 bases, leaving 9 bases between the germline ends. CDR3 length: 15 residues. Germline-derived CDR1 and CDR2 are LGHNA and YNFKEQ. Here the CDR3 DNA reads TGTGCCAGCAGCCGTGGCATAACGAACACCGGGGAGCTGTTTTTT. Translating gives CASSRGITNTGELFF.

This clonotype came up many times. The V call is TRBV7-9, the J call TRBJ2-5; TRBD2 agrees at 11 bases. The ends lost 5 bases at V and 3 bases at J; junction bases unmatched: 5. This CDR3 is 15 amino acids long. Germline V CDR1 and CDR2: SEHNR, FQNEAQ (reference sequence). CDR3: CASSRRGLAEETQYF. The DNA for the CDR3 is TGTGCCAGCAGCCGCCGGGGACTAGCGGAAGAGACCCAGTACTTC.

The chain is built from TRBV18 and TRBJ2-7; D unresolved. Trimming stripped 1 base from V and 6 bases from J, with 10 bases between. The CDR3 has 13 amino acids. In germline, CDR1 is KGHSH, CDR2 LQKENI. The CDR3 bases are TGTGCCAGCTCACCACTGCGAGAGTCCGAGCAGTACTTC. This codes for CASSPLRESEQYF. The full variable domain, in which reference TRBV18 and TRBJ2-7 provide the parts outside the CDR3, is NAGVMQNPRHLVRRRGQEARLRCSPMKGHSHVYWYRQLPEEGLKFMVYLQKENIIDESGMPKERFSAEFPKEGPSILRIQQVVRGDSAAYFCASSPLRESEQYFGPGTRLTVT.

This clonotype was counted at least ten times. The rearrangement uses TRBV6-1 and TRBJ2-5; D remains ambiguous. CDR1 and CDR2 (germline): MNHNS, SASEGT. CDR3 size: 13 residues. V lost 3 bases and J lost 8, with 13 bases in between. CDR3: CASSDSVPYTQYF. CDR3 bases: TGTGCCAGCAGTGACTCTGTCCCCTATACCCAGTACTTC.

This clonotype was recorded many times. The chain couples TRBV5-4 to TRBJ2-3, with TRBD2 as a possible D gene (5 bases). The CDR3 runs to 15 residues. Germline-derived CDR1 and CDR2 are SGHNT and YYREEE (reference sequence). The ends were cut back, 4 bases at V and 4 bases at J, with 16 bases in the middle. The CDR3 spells CASSPALLGADTQYF. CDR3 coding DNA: TGTGCCAGCAGCCCTGCCCTACTAGGCGCAGATACGCAGTATTTT.

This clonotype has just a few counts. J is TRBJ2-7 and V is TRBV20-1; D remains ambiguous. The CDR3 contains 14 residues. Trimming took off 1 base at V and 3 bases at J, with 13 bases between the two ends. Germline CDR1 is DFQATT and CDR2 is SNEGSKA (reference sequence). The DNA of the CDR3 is TGCAGTGCTAGAGTGAGGCTGGGATACTACGAGCAGTACGTC. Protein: CSARVRLGYYEQYV.

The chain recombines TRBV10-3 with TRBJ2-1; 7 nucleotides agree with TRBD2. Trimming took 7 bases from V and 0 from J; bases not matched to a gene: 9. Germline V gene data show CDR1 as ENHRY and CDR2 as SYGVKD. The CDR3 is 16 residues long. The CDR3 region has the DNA TGTGCCATCACCAACCGGCGGGGGAGCTCCTACAATGAGCAGTTCTTC. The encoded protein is CAITNRRGSSYNEQFF.

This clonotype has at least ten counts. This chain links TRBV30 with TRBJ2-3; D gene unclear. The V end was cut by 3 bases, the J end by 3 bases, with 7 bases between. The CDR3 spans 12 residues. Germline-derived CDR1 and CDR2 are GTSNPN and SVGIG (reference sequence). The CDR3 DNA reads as TGTGCCTGGAGGGAATCGACAGATACGCAGTATTTT. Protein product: CAWRESTDTQYF.

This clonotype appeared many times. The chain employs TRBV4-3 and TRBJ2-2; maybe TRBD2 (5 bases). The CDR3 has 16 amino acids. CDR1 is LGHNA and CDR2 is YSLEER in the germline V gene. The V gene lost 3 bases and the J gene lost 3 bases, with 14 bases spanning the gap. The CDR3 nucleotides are TGCGCCAGCAGCCAGGACCCCGGGAAGTACACCGGGGAGCTGTTTTTT. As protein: CASSQDPGKYTGELFF.

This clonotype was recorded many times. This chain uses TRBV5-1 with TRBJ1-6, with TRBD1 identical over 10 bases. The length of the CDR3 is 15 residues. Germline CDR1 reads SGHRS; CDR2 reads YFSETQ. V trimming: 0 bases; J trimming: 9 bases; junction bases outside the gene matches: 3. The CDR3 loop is CASSLVDRGLSPLHF. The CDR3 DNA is TGCGCCAGCAGCTTGGTTGACAGGGGGCTTTCACCCCTCCACTTT.

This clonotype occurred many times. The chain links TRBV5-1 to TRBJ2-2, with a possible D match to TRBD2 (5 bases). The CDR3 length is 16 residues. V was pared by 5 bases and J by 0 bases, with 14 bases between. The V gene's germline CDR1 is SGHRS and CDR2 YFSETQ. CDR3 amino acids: CASSLTGNANTGELFF. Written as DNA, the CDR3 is TGCGCCAGCAGTTTAACCGGGAACGCGAACACCGGGGAGCTGTTTTTT.

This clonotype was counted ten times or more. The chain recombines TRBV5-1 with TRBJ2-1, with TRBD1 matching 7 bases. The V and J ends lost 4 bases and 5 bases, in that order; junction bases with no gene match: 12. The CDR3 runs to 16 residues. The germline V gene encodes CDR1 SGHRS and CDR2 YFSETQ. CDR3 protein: CASSDGDSEANNEQFF. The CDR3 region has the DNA TGCGCCAGCAGCGACGGGGACAGCGAAGCCAACAATGAGCAGTTCTTC.

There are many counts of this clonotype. The CDR3 DNA reads as TGTGCCAGCGAATATGGGGACTCCTACGAGCAGTACTTC. Protein: CASEYGDSYEQYF. J is TRBJ2-7 and V is TRBV18; D is unresolved. This CDR3 contains 13 residues. Germline loops: CDR1 KGHSH, CDR2 LQKENI. V shed 8 bases and J shed 0 bases, with 11 bases lying between them. Based on the CDR3 plus reference TRBV18 and TRBJ2-7, the full variable domain is NAGVMQNPRHLVRRRGQEARLRCSPMKGHSHVYWYRQLPEEGLKFMVYLQKENIIDESGMPKERFSAEFPKEGPSILRIQQVVRGDSAAYFCASEYGDSYEQYFGPGTRLTVT.

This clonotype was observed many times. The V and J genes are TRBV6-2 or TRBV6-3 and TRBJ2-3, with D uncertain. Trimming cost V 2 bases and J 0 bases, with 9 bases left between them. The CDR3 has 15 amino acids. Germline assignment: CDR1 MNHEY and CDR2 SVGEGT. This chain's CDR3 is CASSYIQSSTDTQYF. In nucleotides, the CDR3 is TGTGCCAGCAGTTACATACAGTCCAGCACAGATACGCAGTATTTT.